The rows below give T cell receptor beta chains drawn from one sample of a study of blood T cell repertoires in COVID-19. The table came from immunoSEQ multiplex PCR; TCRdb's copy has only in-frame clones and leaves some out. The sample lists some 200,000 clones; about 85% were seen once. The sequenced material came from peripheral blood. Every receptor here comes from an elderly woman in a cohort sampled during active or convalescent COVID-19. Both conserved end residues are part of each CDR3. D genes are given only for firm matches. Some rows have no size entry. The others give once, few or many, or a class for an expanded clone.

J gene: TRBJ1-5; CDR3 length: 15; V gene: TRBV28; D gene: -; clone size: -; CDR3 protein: CASTTSPGQRQPQHF; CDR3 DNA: TGTGCCAGTACAACTAGCCCCGGACAACGGCAGCCCCAGCATTTT
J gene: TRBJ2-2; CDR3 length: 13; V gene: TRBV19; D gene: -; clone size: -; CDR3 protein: CASSLRIPGELFF; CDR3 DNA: TGTGCCAGTAGCCTTAGAATACCGGGGGAGCTGTTTTTT
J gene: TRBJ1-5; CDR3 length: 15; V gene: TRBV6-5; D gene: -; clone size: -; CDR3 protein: CASRPPGRHNQPQHF; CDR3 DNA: TGTGCCAGCAGACCCCCAGGGAGGCACAATCAGCCCCAGCATTTT
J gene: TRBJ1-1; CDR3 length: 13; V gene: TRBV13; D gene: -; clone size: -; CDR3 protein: CASSLGGVGGAFF; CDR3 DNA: TGTGCCAGCAGCTTGGGAGGGGTCGGTGGGGCTTTCTTT
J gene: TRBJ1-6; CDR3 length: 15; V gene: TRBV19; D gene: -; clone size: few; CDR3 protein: CASRPEGVNNSPLHF; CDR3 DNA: TGTGCCAGTAGACCAGAGGGGGTGAATAATTCACCCCTCCACTTT
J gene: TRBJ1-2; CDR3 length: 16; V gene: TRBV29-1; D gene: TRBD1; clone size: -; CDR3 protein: CSVLDRGQGPNYGYTF; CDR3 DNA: TGCAGCGTCCTAGACAGGGGGCAGGGGCCTAACTATGGCTACACCTTC
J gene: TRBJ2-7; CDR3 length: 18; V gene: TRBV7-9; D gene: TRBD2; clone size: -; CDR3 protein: CASSERTSGGPQGYEQYF; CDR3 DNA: TGTGCCAGCAGCGAACGGACTAGCGGGGGCCCACAGGGGTACGAGCAGTACTTC
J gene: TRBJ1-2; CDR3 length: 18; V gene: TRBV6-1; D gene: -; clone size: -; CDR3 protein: CASSEAHPPLTGFYGYTF; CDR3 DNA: TGTGCCAGCAGTGAAGCCCACCCTCCCTTGACAGGATTCTATGGCTACACCTTC
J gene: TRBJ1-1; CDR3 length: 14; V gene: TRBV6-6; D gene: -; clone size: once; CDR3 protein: CASVKGLGSAEAFF; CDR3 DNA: TGTGCCAGCGTCAAGGGCTTGGGTAGCGCTGAAGCTTTCTTT
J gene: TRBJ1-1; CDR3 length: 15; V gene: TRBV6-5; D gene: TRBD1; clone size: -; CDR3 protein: CASSYYRTGNTEAFF; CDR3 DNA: TGTGCCAGCAGTTACTACCGGACAGGGAACACTGAAGCTTTCTTT
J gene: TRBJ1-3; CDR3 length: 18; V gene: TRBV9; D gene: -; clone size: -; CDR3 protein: CASSVGPLTRTAGNTIYF; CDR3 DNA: TGTGCCAGCAGCGTAGGCCCCCTCACACGGACAGCGGGAAACACCATATATTTT
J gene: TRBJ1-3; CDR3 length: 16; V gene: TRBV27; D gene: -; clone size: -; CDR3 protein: CASSQTRGLSGNTIYF; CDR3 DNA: TGTGCCAGCAGCCAGACGCGGGGTCTCTCTGGAAACACCATATATTTT
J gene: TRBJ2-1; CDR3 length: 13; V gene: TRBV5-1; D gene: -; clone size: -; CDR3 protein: CASSLQVGNEQFF; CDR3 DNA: TGCGCCAGCAGCTTGCAGGTTGGGAATGAGCAGTTCTTC
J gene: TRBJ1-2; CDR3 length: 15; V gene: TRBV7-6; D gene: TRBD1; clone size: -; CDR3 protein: CASSSGGQGGYGYTF; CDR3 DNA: TGTGCCAGCAGCTCCGGGGGACAGGGAGGCTATGGCTACACCTTC
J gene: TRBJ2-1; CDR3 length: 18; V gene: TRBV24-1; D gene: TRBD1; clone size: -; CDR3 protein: CATSDIEGRQGALDEQFF; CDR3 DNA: TGTGCCACCAGTGATATAGAAGGGCGGCAGGGGGCGCTGGATGAGCAGTTCTTC
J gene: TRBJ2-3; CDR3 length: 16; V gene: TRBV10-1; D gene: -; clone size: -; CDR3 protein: CASSEGVGAPSDTQYF; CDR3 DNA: TGCGCCAGCAGTGAGGGGGTGGGGGCCCCGTCGGATACGCAGTATTTT
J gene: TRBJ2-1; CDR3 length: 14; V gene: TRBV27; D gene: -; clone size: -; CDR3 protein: CASSMAGAINEQFF; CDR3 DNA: TGTGCCAGCAGTATGGCAGGGGCCATCAATGAGCAGTTCTTC
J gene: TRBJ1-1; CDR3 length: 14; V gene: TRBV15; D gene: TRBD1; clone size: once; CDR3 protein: CATSRRVDRAEAFF; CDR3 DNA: TGTGCCACCAGCAGAAGGGTAGACAGGGCGGAAGCTTTCTTT
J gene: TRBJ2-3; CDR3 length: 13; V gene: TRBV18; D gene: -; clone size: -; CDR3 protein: CASSPSSTDTQYF; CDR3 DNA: TGTGCCAGCTCACCGTCTAGCACAGATACGCAGTATTTT
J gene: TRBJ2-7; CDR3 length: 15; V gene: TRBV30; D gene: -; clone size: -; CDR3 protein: CAWEGMATGIGEQYF; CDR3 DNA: TGTGCCTGGGAGGGGATGGCGACCGGAATTGGGGAGCAGTACTTC
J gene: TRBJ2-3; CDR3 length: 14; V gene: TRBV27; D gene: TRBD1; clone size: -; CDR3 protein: CASSPRDRGVRLDF; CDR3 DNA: TGTGCCAGCAGCCCCCGGGACAGGGGTGTTCGGCTGGATTTT
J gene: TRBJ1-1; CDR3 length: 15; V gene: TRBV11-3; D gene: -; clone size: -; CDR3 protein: CASSFDGGVGTEAFF; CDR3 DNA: TGTGCCAGCAGCTTTGACGGGGGAGTGGGCACTGAAGCTTTCTTT
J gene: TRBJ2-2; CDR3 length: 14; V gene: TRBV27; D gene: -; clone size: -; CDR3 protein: CASSQAGRGGELFF; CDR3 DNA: TGTGCCAGCAGTCAAGCCGGGAGAGGGGGGGAGCTGTTTTTT
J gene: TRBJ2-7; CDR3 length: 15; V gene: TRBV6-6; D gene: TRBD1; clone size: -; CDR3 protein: CASTDGQEEFGEQYF; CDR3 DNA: TGTGCCAGCACCGACGGACAGGAAGAGTTCGGCGAGCAGTACTTC
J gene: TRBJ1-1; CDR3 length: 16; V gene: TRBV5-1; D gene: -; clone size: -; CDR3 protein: CASSPFTAQGGTEAFF; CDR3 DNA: TGCGCCAGCAGCCCCTTTACCGCCCAGGGAGGGACTGAAGCTTTCTTT
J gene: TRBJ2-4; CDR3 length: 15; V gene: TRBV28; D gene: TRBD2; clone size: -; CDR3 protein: CASSHRLAGGRIGYF; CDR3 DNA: TGTGCCAGCAGTCACCGACTAGCGGGGGGCCGAATAGGGTACTTC
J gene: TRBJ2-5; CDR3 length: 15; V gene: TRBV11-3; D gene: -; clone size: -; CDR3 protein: CASSLEGGDGETQYF; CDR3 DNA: TGTGCCAGCAGCTTAGAAGGAGGGGACGGGGAGACCCAGTACTTC
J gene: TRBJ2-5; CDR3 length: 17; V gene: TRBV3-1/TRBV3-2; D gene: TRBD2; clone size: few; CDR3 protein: CASSPTLGLAGEETQYF; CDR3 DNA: TGTGCCAGCAGCCCCACCTTGGGGCTAGCGGGAGAGGAGACCCAGTACTTC
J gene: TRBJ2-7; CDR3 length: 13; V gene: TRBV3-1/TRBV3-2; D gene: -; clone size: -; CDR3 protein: CASSQGGRGEQYF; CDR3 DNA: TGTGCCAGCAGCCAAGGGGGTCGGGGCGAGCAGTACTTC
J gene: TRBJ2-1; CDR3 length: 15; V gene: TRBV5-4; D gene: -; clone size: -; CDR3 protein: CASSLTLAPYNEQFF; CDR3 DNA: TGTGCCAGCAGCTTAACTCTAGCCCCCTACAATGAGCAGTTCTTC
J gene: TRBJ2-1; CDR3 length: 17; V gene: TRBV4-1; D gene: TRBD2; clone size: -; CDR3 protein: CASSRYPGLANNNEQFF; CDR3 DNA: TGCGCCAGCAGCCGGTACCCGGGACTAGCGAATAACAATGAGCAGTTCTTC
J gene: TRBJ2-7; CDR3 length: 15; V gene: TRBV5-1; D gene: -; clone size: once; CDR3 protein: CASSLARDISYEQYF; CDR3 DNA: TGCGCCAGCAGCTTGGCCCGGGACATCTCCTACGAGCAGTACTTC
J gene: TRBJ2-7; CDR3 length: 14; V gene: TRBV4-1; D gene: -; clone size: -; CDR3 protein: CASSPRDSSYEQYF; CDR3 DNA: TGCGCCAGCAGCCCCCGGGACTCGTCCTACGAGCAGTACTTC
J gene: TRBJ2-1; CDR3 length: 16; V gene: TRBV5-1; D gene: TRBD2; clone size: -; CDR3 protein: CASSVPVAGDYNEQFF; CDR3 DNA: TGCGCCAGCAGCGTTCCAGTAGCGGGGGACTACAATGAGCAGTTCTTC
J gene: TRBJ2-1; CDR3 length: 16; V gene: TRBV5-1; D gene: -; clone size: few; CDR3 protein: CASSLGQGGSYNEQFF; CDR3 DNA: TGCGCCAGCAGCTTGGGGCAGGGGGGCTCCTACAATGAGCAGTTCTTC
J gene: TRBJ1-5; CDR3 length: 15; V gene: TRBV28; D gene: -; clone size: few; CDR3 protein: CASSFRSGSNQPQHF; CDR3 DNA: TGTGCCAGCAGTTTTAGATCCGGGTCTAATCAGCCCCAGCATTTT
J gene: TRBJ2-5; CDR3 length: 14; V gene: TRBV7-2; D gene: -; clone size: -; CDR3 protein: CASSRTGTQETQYF; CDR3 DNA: TGTGCCAGCAGTCGCACGGGTACCCAAGAGACCCAGTACTTC
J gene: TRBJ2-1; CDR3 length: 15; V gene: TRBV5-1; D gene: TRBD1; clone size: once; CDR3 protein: CASSSTGQGYNEQFF; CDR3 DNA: TGCGCCAGCAGCTCGACGGGACAGGGGTACAATGAGCAGTTCTTC
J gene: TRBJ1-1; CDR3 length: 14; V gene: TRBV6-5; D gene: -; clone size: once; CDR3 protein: CASNQNRVGTEAFF; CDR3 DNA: TGTGCCAGCAACCAAAACAGGGTCGGCACTGAAGCTTTCTTT
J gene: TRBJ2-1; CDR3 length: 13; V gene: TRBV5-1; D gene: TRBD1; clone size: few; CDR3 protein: CASSLDRGREQFF; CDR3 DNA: TGCGCCAGCAGCTTGGACAGGGGGCGTGAGCAGTTCTTC
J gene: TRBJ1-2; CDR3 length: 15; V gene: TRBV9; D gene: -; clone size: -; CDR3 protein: CASSVPIGGAEGYTF; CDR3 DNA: TGTGCCAGCAGCGTACCCATCGGGGGGGCGGAAGGCTACACCTTC
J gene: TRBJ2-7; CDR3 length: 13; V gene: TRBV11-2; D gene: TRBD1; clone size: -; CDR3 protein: CASTVTGAYEQYF; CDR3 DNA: TGTGCCAGCACCGTAACAGGGGCCTACGAGCAGTACTTC
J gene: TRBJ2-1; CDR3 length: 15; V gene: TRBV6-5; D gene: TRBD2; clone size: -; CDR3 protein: CASSPVTGGYNEQFF; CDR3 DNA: TGTGCCAGCAGCCCGGTTACGGGGGGTTACAATGAGCAGTTCTTC
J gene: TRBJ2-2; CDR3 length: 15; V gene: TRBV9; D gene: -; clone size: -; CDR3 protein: CASSVESRLTGELFF; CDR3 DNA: TGTGCCAGCAGCGTAGAGAGTCGACTCACCGGGGAGCTGTTTTTT
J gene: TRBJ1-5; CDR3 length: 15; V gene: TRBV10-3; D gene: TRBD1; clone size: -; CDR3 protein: CAISQGGYSNQPQHF; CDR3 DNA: TGTGCCATCAGTCAGGGGGGTTATAGCAATCAGCCCCAGCATTTT
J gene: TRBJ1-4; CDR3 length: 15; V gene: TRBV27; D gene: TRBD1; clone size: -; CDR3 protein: CASSLSRDSNEKLFF; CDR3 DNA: TGTGCCAGCAGTTTATCCAGGGACAGTAATGAAAAACTGTTTTTT
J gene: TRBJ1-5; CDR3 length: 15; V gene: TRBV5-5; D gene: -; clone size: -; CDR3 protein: CASSLAGREGQPQHF; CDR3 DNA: TGTGCCAGCAGCTTGGCAGGCAGGGAGGGTCAGCCCCAGCATTTT
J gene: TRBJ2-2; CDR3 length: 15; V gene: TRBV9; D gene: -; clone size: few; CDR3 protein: CASSVEVRGNRELFF; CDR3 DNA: TGTGCCAGCAGCGTTGAGGTTCGGGGGAACAGGGAGCTGTTTTTT
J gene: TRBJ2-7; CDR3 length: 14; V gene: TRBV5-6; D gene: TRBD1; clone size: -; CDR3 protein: CASSLTGQGNEQYF; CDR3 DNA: TGTGCCAGCAGCCTTACGGGACAGGGGAACGAGCAGTACTTC
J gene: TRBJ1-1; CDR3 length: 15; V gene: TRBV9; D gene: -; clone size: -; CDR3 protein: CASSVEGGRTTEAFF; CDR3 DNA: TGTGCCAGCAGCGTAGAAGGTGGGCGCACCACTGAAGCTTTCTTT
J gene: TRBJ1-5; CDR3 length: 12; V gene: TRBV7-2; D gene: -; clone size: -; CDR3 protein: CASSVEGRPQHF; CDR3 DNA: TGTGCCAGCAGCGTGGAAGGGAGGCCCCAGCATTTT
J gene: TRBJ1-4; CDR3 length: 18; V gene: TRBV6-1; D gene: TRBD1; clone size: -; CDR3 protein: CASSEALRGAGGVEKLFF; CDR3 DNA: TGTGCCAGCAGTGAAGCGCTTCGAGGGGCAGGGGGAGTAGAAAAACTGTTTTTT
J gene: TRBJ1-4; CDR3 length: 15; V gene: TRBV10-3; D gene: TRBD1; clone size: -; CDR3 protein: CAISENQGANEKLFF; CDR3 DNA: TGTGCCATCAGTGAGAATCAGGGGGCTAATGAAAAACTGTTTTTT
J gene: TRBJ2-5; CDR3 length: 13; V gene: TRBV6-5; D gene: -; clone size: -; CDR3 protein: CAGRLAASETQYF; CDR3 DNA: TGTGCCGGGAGGCTAGCTGCCTCGGAGACCCAGTACTTC
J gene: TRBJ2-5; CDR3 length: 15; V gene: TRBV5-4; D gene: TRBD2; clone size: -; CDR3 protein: CASSSSGSGQETQYF; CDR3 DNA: TGTGCCAGCAGCTCTAGCGGGAGTGGGCAAGAGACCCAGTACTTC